The clone carrying this T cell receptor (beta chain) was observed a few times. No antigen is known for it. This entry belongs to a study of T cells in Graves' hyperthyroidism and ophthalmopathy. Study conclusions and caveats: A model of 13 V-J pairs discriminated ophthalmopathy from stable hyperthyroidism.

V lost 7 bases and J 0 bases, leaving 13 bases between the germline ends. The CDR3 has 15 residues. From RNA transcripts, TCR beta CDR3 regions were amplified. Initially, a first-round RT-PCR of the TCR CDR3 employed the HTBI primer set. TCRdb reanalysed the multiplex PCR reads using MiXCR and keeps one entry per CDR3 protein. The table lists under 750,000 distinct CDR3 sequences, about 19% of them singletons. The sequenced sample consisted of blood. This chain uses TRBV12-3 or TRBV12-4 with TRBJ2-1; the D gene is possibly TRBD1 (6 bases). This sequence was found in a woman in her 50s with Graves' hyperthyroidism that later progressed to Graves' ophthalmopathy. CDR3 coding DNA: TGTGCCAGCAAAAACAGGGACGGCTCCTACAATGAGCAGTTCTTC. Encoded protein: CASKNRDGSYNEQFF.